This T cell receptor beta chain was found in a study of control samples from healthy donors and cancer patients. There are 14 residues in the CDR3. The V end was cut by 1 base, the J end by 4 bases, with 10 bases between. Germline CDR1 reads SGHDN; CDR2 reads FVKESK. This clone was seen a single time. Some clones are missing from TCRdb's copy, which holds only in-frame ones; the method was immunoSEQ multiplex PCR. Altogether approximately 99,000 clones are present, about 80% being singletons, with the ten largest covering 6.5%. Specimen: blood. The sequence derives from a young man in good health. This sequence joins TRBV14 and TRBJ1-2, with D maybe TRBD1 (6 bases). CDR3 sequence: CASSQAGAPYGYTF. The CDR3 DNA follows: TGTGCCAGCAGCCAAGCGGGGGCGCCCTATGGCTACACCTTC.